This T cell receptor beta chain was found in a study of vaccination and CD4 T cells after COVID-19. Study context: Convalescent patients gave post-COVID blood a median around 91 days post-diagnosis, range 35 to 161. General study findings and limits: The great majority, 304 of 307 vaccine-specific clones, proved spike mono-reactive in convalescent patients.

Sequencing of the DNA from cultured CD4+ T cells was carried out with the Oncomine TCR Beta short-read assay. Investigators isolated genomic DNA from cultured CD4+ T cells. TCRdb re-called the PCR reads with MiXCR, one entry per CDR3 protein. The sample carries 10,000 or so distinct CDR3 sequences, around 30% recorded once. Treatment specified: approximately 9-day PBMC culture with coronavirus spike peptide pools or control peptides (ViraFEST assay). Following expansion of antigen-specific T cells with peptide pools, ViraFEST then sequenced TCRs. J was trimmed by 4 bases and V by 5 bases; bases with no gene match: 9. CDR3 length: 15 residues. Germline CDR1 SGHTA, CDR2 FQGNSA. This clonotype is medium-sized (0.01 to 0.1%) in the sample. Its antigen remains unidentified.

This material consisted of CD4+ T cells from blood, cultured in vitro, taken after SARS-CoV-2 vaccination. The J gene is TRBJ2-7, the V gene TRBV7-2; 9 nucleotides agree with TRBD1. This sequence was found in a human donor who had recovered from COVID-19. Written as DNA, the CDR3 is TGTGCCAGCAGCCCGCCGGGACAGGGTCGTTACGAGCAGTACTTC. It encodes CASSPPGQGRYEQYF.